The rows below give T cell receptor beta chains drawn from one sample of a study of T cell changes during pregnancy in multiple sclerosis. Method: immunoSEQ multiplex PCR; TCRdb's copy keeps in-frame clones and lacks some. The sample contains around 100,000 clones, roughly 92% of which appear only once. The source material was peripheral blood, sampled after pregnancy. The receptors were gathered from a female donor with multiple sclerosis, enrolled in a pregnancy study. Both conserved end residues are part of each CDR3. Fields, in order: J gene, CDR3 length, clone size, V gene, D gene, CDR3 protein, CDR3 DNA. The D gene is left open where the match is weak. Clone size, where shown, is once, few, many, or a class for clones that have expanded.

J gene: TRBJ2-3; CDR3 length: 16; clone size: once; V gene: TRBV5-1; D gene: TRBD1; CDR3 protein: CASTTEGGLSTDTQYF; CDR3 DNA: TGCGCCAGCACCACGGAAGGGGGCCTTAGCACAGATACGCAGTATTTT
J gene: TRBJ2-1; CDR3 length: 15; clone size: .; V gene: TRBV27; D gene: TRBD2; CDR3 protein: CASSLGASGGNEQFF; CDR3 DNA: TGTGCCAGCAGTTTAGGGGCTAGCGGGGGCAATGAGCAGTTCTTC
J gene: TRBJ2-5; CDR3 length: 13; clone size: .; V gene: TRBV6-5; D gene: TRBD2; CDR3 protein: CASSLAGWQTQYF; CDR3 DNA: TGTGCCAGCAGTTTAGCGGGGTGGCAGACCCAGTACTTC
J gene: TRBJ2-1; CDR3 length: 15; clone size: .; V gene: TRBV5-5; D gene: .; CDR3 protein: CASSFLQLSGNEQFF; CDR3 DNA: TGTGCCAGCAGCTTTTTACAACTCTCGGGCAATGAGCAGTTCTTC
J gene: TRBJ1-1; CDR3 length: 16; clone size: once; V gene: TRBV11-2; D gene: .; CDR3 protein: CASSLNVRGGNTEAFF; CDR3 DNA: TGTGCCAGCAGCCTGAACGTCAGAGGGGGGAACACTGAAGCTTTCTTT
J gene: TRBJ1-2; CDR3 length: 13; clone size: once; V gene: TRBV7-6; D gene: .; CDR3 protein: CASSPSSVYGYTF; CDR3 DNA: TGTGCCAGCAGCCCGTCGTCAGTTTATGGCTACACCTTC
J gene: TRBJ1-6; CDR3 length: 17; clone size: .; V gene: TRBV18; D gene: .; CDR3 protein: CASSPPIDSLYNSPLHF; CDR3 DNA: TGTGCCAGCTCACCGCCGATTGACAGTCTCTATAATTCACCCCTCCACTTT
J gene: TRBJ1-1; CDR3 length: 15; clone size: .; V gene: TRBV6-1; D gene: .; CDR3 protein: CASSEYLRENTEAFF; CDR3 DNA: TGTGCCAGCAGTGAATATCTCCGGGAGAACACTGAAGCTTTCTTT
J gene: TRBJ2-4; CDR3 length: 15; clone size: once; V gene: TRBV11-1; D gene: TRBD1; CDR3 protein: CASSRDRGGFSIQYF; CDR3 DNA: TGTGCCAGCAGCCGAGACAGGGGTGGGTTTAGCATTCAGTACTTC
J gene: TRBJ1-5; CDR3 length: 13; clone size: few; V gene: TRBV7-9; D gene: .; CDR3 protein: CASSSQGDQPQHF; CDR3 DNA: TGTGCCAGCAGCAGTCAGGGTGATCAGCCCCAGCATTTT
J gene: TRBJ1-3; CDR3 length: 13; clone size: .; V gene: TRBV2; D gene: .; CDR3 protein: CASRDNSGNTIYF; CDR3 DNA: TGTGCCAGCAGGGACAACTCTGGAAACACCATATATTTT
J gene: TRBJ2-5; CDR3 length: 15; clone size: .; V gene: TRBV6-5; D gene: TRBD2; CDR3 protein: CASSSRLAGKETQYF; CDR3 DNA: TGTGCCAGCAGTTCCCGACTAGCGGGGAAAGAGACCCAGTACTTC
J gene: TRBJ1-4; CDR3 length: 14; clone size: .; V gene: TRBV5-1; D gene: .; CDR3 protein: CASSLQGGNEKLFF; CDR3 DNA: TGCGCCAGCAGCTTACAGGGAGGGAATGAAAAACTGTTTTTT
J gene: TRBJ1-1; CDR3 length: 13; clone size: .; V gene: TRBV15; D gene: .; CDR3 protein: CATSPGGAGQAFF; CDR3 DNA: TGTGCCACCAGCCCAGGAGGGGCAGGGCAAGCTTTCTTT
J gene: TRBJ2-1; CDR3 length: 16; clone size: .; V gene: TRBV9; D gene: TRBD2; CDR3 protein: CASSVHRELAVDEQFF; CDR3 DNA: TGTGCCAGCAGCGTCCACCGGGAACTAGCGGTCGATGAGCAGTTCTTC
J gene: TRBJ1-1; CDR3 length: 15; clone size: once; V gene: TRBV27; D gene: .; CDR3 protein: CASSLSAGASTEAFF; CDR3 DNA: TGTGCCAGCAGTTTATCCGCGGGGGCGAGCACTGAAGCTTTCTTT
J gene: TRBJ1-2; CDR3 length: 13; clone size: once; V gene: TRBV14; D gene: .; CDR3 protein: CASSQGTVYGYTF; CDR3 DNA: TGTGCCAGCAGCCAAGGGACAGTCTATGGCTACACCTTC
J gene: TRBJ2-7; CDR3 length: 15; clone size: .; V gene: TRBV6-1; D gene: .; CDR3 protein: CASSEVGGRNYEQYF; CDR3 DNA: TGTGCCAGCAGTGAAGTGGGGGGGCGGAACTACGAGCAGTACTTC
J gene: TRBJ2-3; CDR3 length: 15; clone size: .; V gene: TRBV11-2; D gene: .; CDR3 protein: CASSLGEGRGDTQYF; CDR3 DNA: TGTGCCAGCAGCTTAGGAGAGGGCAGGGGTGATACGCAGTATTTT
J gene: TRBJ1-5; CDR3 length: 14; clone size: .; V gene: TRBV19; D gene: .; CDR3 protein: CASSSRQSNQPQHF; CDR3 DNA: TGTGCCAGTAGTTCCCGACAGAGCAATCAGCCCCAGCATTTT
J gene: TRBJ2-5; CDR3 length: 13; clone size: .; V gene: TRBV27; D gene: .; CDR3 protein: CASSFRVLETQYF; CDR3 DNA: TGTGCCAGCAGTTTCAGGGTCTTGGAGACCCAGTACTTC
J gene: TRBJ2-5; CDR3 length: 13; clone size: .; V gene: TRBV7-6; D gene: .; CDR3 protein: CASSPGDKETQYF; CDR3 DNA: TGTGCCAGCAGCCCAGGGGACAAAGAGACCCAGTACTTC